A single sample gave rise to the 8 T cell receptor beta chains below, sequenced in a study of T cell responses to AZD1222 COVID-19 vaccine. The method was immunoSEQ multiplex PCR; TCRdb's version includes in-frame clones alone and lacks a portion of them. Here the sample spans nearly 35,000 clones, about nine tenths being singletons. The specimen was peripheral blood, collected 28 days after the second AZD1222 dose. All receptors come from an adult who received the AZD1222 COVID-19 vaccine.

The chain links TRBV3-1 (or the pseudogene TRBV3-2) to TRBJ2-5; 9 nucleotides match TRBD1. V lost 4 bases to trimming and J lost 4 bases; unmatched junction nucleotides: 7. In germline, CDR1 is LGHDT, CDR2 YNNKEL (reference sequence). This CDR3 has 15 residues. CDR3 loop: CASSPWTGVSETQYF. CDR3 nucleotides: TGTGCCAGCAGCCCTTGGACAGGGGTGTCAGAGACCCAGTACTTC.

In this sample, this clone turned up a few times. The chain employs TRBV3-1 (or the pseudogene TRBV3-2) and TRBJ2-6; TRBD2 is a possible D gene (5 bases). The germline V gene encodes CDR1 LGHDT and CDR2 YNNKEL (reference sequence). Trimming removed 6 bases from V and 0 bases from J, with 12 bases in between. This CDR3 spans 16 amino acids. In nucleotides, the CDR3 is TGTGCCAGCAGGCCGGACGGGGACTCTGGGGCCAACGTCCTGACTTTC. Translated, it gives CASRPDGDSGANVLTF.

The rearrangement links TRBV19 to TRBJ2-7; the match to TRBD1 covers 10 bases. CDR1 and CDR2 (germline): LNHDA, SQIVND (reference sequence). This CDR3 is built from 16 residues. V shed 3 bases and J 6 bases; nucleotides not matched to a gene: 11. The CDR3, as DNA: TGTGCCAGTAGTATCTCTGTTGGGACAGGGGCCTTCGAGCAGTACTTC. Its translation: CASSISVGTGAFEQYF.

This clone was recorded a few times. V gene TRBV2 combines with J gene TRBJ2-1; D not certain. The CDR3 is 11 residues long. V was trimmed by 7 bases and J by 5 bases, leaving 6 bases between them. From germline, CDR1 is SNHLY and CDR2 FYNNEI. CDR3 DNA: TGTGCCAGCACCAGGAACAATGAGCAGTTCTTC. Translating gives CASTRNNEQFF. The full variable domain, with the rest looked up from reference TRBV2 and TRBJ2-1, is EPEVTQTPSHQVTQMGQEVILRCVPISNHLYFYWYRQILGQKVEFLVSFYNNEISEKSEIFDDQFSVERPDGSNFTLKIRSTKLEDSAMYFCASTRNNEQFFGPGTRLTVL.

The chain links TRBV7-2 to TRBJ1-4, with TRBD1 matching over 7 bases. The germline gives CDR1 SGHTA, CDR2 FQGNSA. The ends lost 0 bases at V and 0 bases at J; junction bases unmatched: 1. The CDR3 is made up of 16 amino acids. CDR3 residues: CASSLAGGATNEKLFF. The CDR3 coding sequence is TGTGCCAGCAGCTTAGCAGGGGGCGCAACTAATGAAAAACTGTTTTTT.

The genes are TRBV29-1 and TRBJ1-2; 10 nucleotides align to TRBD1. The germline CDR1 and CDR2 sequences are SQVTM and ANQGSEA. The CDR3 has 15 amino acids. V was clipped by 5 bases and J by 1 base; unmatched bases: 7. CDR3 loop: CSVSRQGAFNYGYTF. Written as DNA, the CDR3 is TGCAGCGTTTCGAGACAGGGGGCGTTTAACTATGGCTACACCTTC.

The chain links TRBV18 to TRBJ2-3; 10 bases match TRBD1. The CDR3 covers 16 residues. Germline V gene sequence: CDR1 KGHSH, CDR2 LQKENI. With 3 bases clipped from V and 2 bases from J, the junction kept 5 bases outside the gene matches. The CDR3 DNA reads TGTGCCAGCTCACCCCTCGGACAGGGGGACACAGATACGCAGTATTTT. Translated: CASSPLGQGDTDTQYF.

The chain uses TRBV11-2 and TRBJ2-3, with 9 bases matching TRBD2. The CDR3 spans 15 residues. J lost 14 bases, V lost 5 bases, and 17 bases had no gene match. The germline gives CDR1 SGHAT, CDR2 FQNNGV. As DNA, the CDR3 is TGTGCCAGCAGCCGAAACCCCACTCTAGCGGGATACCCGTATTTT. This gives the protein CASSRNPTLAGYPYF. The complete variable domain, with remaining parts taken from reference TRBV11-2 and TRBJ2-3, reads EAGVAQSPRYKIIEKRQSVAFWCNPISGHATLYWYQQILGQGPKLLIQFQNNGVVDDSQLPKDRFSAERLKGVDSTLKIQPAKLEDSAVYLCASSRNPTLAGYPYFGPGTRLTVL.